A selection of T cell receptor beta chains follows, all from one sample in a study of T cell repertoires in cytomegalovirus infection. Their recognized antigens are unknown. TCRdb itself ran the reads through MiXCR, one entry per CDR3 protein. Among 40,000 to 55,000 distinct CDR3 sequences listed, roughly a fifth were seen once. The sequences come from CD8+ T cells from cultured PBMCs, collected from culture after CMV antigen stimulation. The receptors here all came from a human donor in good health (CMV status not recorded). Some clones in this sample may be carry-over from other donors' samples. CDR3s include the opening cysteine and the closing phenylalanine or tryptophan. Each record gives: D gene, clone size, V gene, J gene, CDR3 protein, CDR3 DNA. A D gene is named only where the DNA matches it firmly. Only part of the rows carry a size: once, few, many, or a class if the clone is expanded.

-	-	TRBV7-8	TRBJ2-1	CASSSDNEQFF	TGTGCCAGCAGCTCCGACAATGAGCAGTTCTTC
-	many	TRBV4-3	TRBJ2-1	CASSQDPYSYNEQFF	TGCGCCAGCAGCCAAGACCCATACTCCTACAATGAGCAGTTCTTC
-	few	TRBV12-5	TRBJ1-5	CASGLGKDSNQPQHF	TGTGCTAGTGGTTTAGGGAAAGATAGCAATCAGCCCCAGCATTTT
-	-	TRBV7-9	TRBJ1-4	CASSTNTGIVKRLDELFF	TGTGCCAGCAGCACCAACACAGGGATCGTCAAACGTCTGGATGAACTGTTTTTT
-	few	TRBV10-3	TRBJ1-1	CAISKSRMNTEAFF	TGTGCCATCAGTAAGTCTAGGATGAACACTGAAGCTTTCTTT
TRBD1	-	TRBV6-6	TRBJ1-1	CASSYSKGQMNTEAFF	TGTGCCAGCAGTTACTCGAAGGGACAGATGAACACTGAAGCTTTCTTT
-	-	TRBV2	TRBJ1-1	CASSEITSVEAFF	TGTGCCAGCAGTGAAATCACGTCCGTCGAAGCTTTCTTT
TRBD2	-	TRBV7-8	TRBJ2-1	CASTISGTSGRGNEQFF	TGTGCCAGCACCATATCCGGGACTAGCGGGAGGGGGAATGAGCAGTTCTTC
-	-	TRBV11-2	TRBJ2-1	CASSLDFLNEQFF	TGTGCCAGCAGCTTAGACTTTCTCAATGAGCAGTTCTTC
TRBD2	few	TRBV7-2	TRBJ2-3	CASSDPSGGVYFSTDTQYF	TGTGCCAGCAGCGATCCTAGCGGGGGGGTCTATTTTAGCACAGATACGCAGTATTTT